This T cell receptor (beta chain) is from a study of OX40 agonist ivuxolimab in advanced cancers. Sequenced by immunoSEQ multiplex PCR; TCRdb stores in-frame clones only, minus some. The sample records about 15,000 clones, 82% being singletons. This sequence was found in an adult with an advanced solid tumor such as melanoma, head and neck, liver or kidney cancer. Sequences were derived from CD4+ or CD8+ T cells sorted from blood, sampled in a trial of the OX40 agonist ivuxolimab.

The CDR3 DNA reads as TGTGCCAGCAGCCCTGGACAGGGGTCCTACGAGCAGTACTTC. Protein product: CASSPGQGSYEQYF. The V call is TRBV5-4, the J call TRBJ2-7; 9 bases are a match to TRBD1. The CDR3 loop spans 14 amino acids. V was clipped by 4 bases and J by 1 base; unmatched bases: 3. CDR1 is SGHNT and CDR2 is YYREEE in the germline V gene (reference sequence).